This is a list of T cell receptor beta chains from one sample in a study of cytomegalovirus exposure and HLA in healthy donors. Sequencing was performed with immunoSEQ multiplex PCR; in TCRdb, only in-frame clones are kept and a portion is missing. The sample has 150,000 or so clones, about 73% seen once; the top ten hold 3%. The specimen sequenced was PBMCs. The origin of the receptors is a man aged 40-49 years in good health and CMV-seropositive. Each CDR3 is given without its conserved first and last residue.

v_call: TRBV9
cdr3_aa: ASSGEEESYEQY

v_call: TRBV10-3
cdr3_aa: AINGRVADTQY

v_call: TRBV19
cdr3_aa: ASSVQGSSGNTIY

v_call: TRBV4-2
cdr3_aa: ASSPMAGMNTGELF

v_call: TRBV6-5
cdr3_aa: ASSLDGELF

v_call: TRBV2
cdr3_aa: ASSRGVALNIQY

v_call: TRBV5-1
cdr3_aa: ASMTKSSTDTQY

v_call: TRBV6-1
cdr3_aa: ASTILAGSRPQH

v_call: TRBV15
cdr3_aa: ATSREVGRGGNEQY

v_call: TRBV11-1
cdr3_aa: ASSPVGTGGFYEQY

v_call: TRBV4-1
cdr3_aa: ASSQDRQGAGTDTQY

v_call: TRBV4-1
cdr3_aa: ASSQDNGANYGYT

v_call: TRBV6-1
cdr3_aa: ASSVMGAYEQY

v_call: TRBV7-2
cdr3_aa: ASSFSSGTRH

v_call: TRBV27
cdr3_aa: ASSLAESYEQY

v_call: TRBV7-8
cdr3_aa: ASSPPTSGNTGELF

v_call: TRBV5-4
cdr3_aa: ASSLEGLAGDPLITDTQY

v_call: TRBV27
cdr3_aa: AGSLQQGGYGYT

v_call: TRBV7-9
cdr3_aa: SSSPSGIAKNIQY

v_call: TRBV28
cdr3_aa: ASSRNGGIRTDTQY

v_call: TRBV18
cdr3_aa: ASSSPSTDTQY

v_call: TRBV30
cdr3_aa: AWSAGGSGANVLT

v_call: TRBV7-2
cdr3_aa: ASSSWHSGNYEQY

v_call: TRBV4-1
cdr3_aa: ASSQEGSGSGNTIY

v_call: TRBV9
cdr3_aa: ASSGSQRTGELF

v_call: TRBV11-2
cdr3_aa: ASSLYSAEAF

v_call: TRBV29-1
cdr3_aa: SVGPVNTEAF

v_call: TRBV18
cdr3_aa: ASSPIAVEGNEQF

v_call: TRBV7-9
cdr3_aa: ASSLTNNQPQH

v_call: TRBV18
cdr3_aa: ASSPSGTVATNEKLF

v_call: TRBV18
cdr3_aa: ASSPPGRGSDEQY

v_call: TRBV28
cdr3_aa: ASSLQGLGEKLF

v_call: TRBV19
cdr3_aa: ASSWGQGTEAF

v_call: TRBV19
cdr3_aa: ASSIGQGYGYT

v_call: TRBV27
cdr3_aa: ASSSRIPGDGYT

v_call: TRBV7-3
cdr3_aa: ASSVNREETQY

v_call: TRBV30
cdr3_aa: AWSSGIGQPQH

v_call: TRBV4-1
cdr3_aa: ASSQAESPGQGTYEQY

v_call: TRBV13
cdr3_aa: ASSLAGNNEQF

v_call: TRBV6-6
cdr3_aa: ASTPRQGATGELF

v_call: TRBV14
cdr3_aa: ASSREQGANEKLF

v_call: TRBV5-4
cdr3_aa: ASRGREQDTQY

v_call: TRBV28
cdr3_aa: ASSPRRDPNQPQH